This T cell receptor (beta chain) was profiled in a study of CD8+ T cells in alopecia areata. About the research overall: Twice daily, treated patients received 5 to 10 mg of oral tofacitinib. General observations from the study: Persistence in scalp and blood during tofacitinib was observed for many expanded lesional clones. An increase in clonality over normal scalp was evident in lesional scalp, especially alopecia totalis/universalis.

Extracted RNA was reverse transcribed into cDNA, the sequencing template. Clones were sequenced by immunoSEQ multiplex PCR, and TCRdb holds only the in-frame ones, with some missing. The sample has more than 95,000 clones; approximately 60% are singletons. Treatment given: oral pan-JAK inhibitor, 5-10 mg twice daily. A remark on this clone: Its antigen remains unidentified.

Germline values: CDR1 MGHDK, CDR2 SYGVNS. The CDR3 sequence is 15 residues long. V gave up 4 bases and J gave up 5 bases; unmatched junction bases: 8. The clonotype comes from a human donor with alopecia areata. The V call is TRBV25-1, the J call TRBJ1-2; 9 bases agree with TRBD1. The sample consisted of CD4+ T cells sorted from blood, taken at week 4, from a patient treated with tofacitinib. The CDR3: CASSGTGAPSYGYTF. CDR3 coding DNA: TGTGCCAGCAGTGGGACAGGGGCCCCTTCATATGGCTACACCTTC.